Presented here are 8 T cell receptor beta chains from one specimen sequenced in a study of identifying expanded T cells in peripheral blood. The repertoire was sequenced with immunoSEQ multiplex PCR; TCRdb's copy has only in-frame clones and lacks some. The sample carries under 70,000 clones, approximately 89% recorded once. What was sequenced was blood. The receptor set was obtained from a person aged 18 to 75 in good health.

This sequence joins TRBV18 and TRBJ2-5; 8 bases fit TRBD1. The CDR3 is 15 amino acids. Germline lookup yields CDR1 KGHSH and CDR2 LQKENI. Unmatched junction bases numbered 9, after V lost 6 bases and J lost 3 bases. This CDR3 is CASSPGQGGEETQYF. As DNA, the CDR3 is TGTGCCAGCTCCCCCGGACAGGGAGGAGAAGAGACCCAGTACTTC. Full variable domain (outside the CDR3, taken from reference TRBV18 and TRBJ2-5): NAGVMQNPRHLVRRRGQEARLRCSPMKGHSHVYWYRQLPEEGLKFMVYLQKENIIDESGMPKERFSAEFPKEGPSILRIQQVVRGDSAAYFCASSPGQGGEETQYFGPGTRLLVL.

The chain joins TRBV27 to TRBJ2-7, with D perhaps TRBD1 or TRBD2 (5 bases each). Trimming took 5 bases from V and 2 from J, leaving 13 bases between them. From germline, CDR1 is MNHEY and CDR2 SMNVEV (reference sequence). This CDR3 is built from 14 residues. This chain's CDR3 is CASSPRDLTYEQYF. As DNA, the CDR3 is TGTGCCAGCAGTCCCCGGGACCTGACCTACGAGCAGTACTTC.

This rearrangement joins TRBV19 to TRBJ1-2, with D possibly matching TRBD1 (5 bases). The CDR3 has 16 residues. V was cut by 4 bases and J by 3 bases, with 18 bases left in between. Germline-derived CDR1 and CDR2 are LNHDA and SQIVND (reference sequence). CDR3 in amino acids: CASSSKGTRGDYGYTF. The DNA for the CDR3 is TGTGCCAGTAGTAGTAAGGGGACGCGGGGAGACTATGGCTACACCTTC.

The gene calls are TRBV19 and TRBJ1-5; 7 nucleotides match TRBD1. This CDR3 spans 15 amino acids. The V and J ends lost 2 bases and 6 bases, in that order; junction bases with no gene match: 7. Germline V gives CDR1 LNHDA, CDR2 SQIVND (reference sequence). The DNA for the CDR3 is TGTGCCAGTAGTATATTCACCAGGGGGAGTCAGCCCCAGCATTTT. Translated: CASSIFTRGSQPQHF.

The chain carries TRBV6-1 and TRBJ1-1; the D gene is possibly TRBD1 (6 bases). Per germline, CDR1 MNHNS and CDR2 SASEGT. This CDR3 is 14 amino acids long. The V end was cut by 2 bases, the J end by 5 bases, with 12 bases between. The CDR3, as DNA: TGTGCCAGCAGTGAAATGGGGGCTCGAACTGAAGCTTTCTTT. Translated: CASSEMGARTEAFF.

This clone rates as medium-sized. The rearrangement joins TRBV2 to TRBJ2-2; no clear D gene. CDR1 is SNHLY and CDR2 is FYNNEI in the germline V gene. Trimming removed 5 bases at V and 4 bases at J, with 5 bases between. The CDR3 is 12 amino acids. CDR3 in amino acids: CASSLGTGELFF. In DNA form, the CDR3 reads TGTGCCAGCAGTTTGGGCACCGGGGAGCTGTTTTTT.

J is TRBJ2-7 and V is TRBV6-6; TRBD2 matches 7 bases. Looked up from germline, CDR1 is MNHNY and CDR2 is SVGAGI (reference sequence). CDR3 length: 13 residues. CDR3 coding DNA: TGTGCTTCCCGTCTAGCGGAAAACTACGAGCAGTACTTC. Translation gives CASRLAENYEQYF.

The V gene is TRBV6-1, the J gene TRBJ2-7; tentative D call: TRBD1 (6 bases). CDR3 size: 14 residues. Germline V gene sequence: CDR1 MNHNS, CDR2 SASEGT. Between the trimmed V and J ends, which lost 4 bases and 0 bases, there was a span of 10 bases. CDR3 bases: TGTGCCAGCAGTGGGATGGACAGCTCCTACGAGCAGTACTTC. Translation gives CASSGMDSSYEQYF.